The 28 T cell receptor beta chains below all came from one sample that was sequenced in a study of response to subunit inactivated influenza vaccine. MiXCR, applied by TCRdb to the RT-PCR reads, yields one record per CDR3 protein. The repertoire holds about 650,000 distinct CDR3 sequences, with 15% to 17% as singletons. The sample in question was PBMCs from blood, obtained approximately 12 days after vaccination. These receptors were collected from a man aged 50 to 59 who received an inactivated influenza vaccine.

This clonotype was seen at least ten times. This chain uses TRBV7-9 with TRBJ2-2, with 7 bases lining up with TRBD1. J was trimmed by 3 bases and V by 4 bases; bases with no gene match: 2. CDR1 and CDR2 (germline): SEHNR, FQNEAQ (reference sequence). The CDR3 runs to 14 residues. CDR3 loop: CASSSGTDTGELFF. CDR3 sequence (DNA): TGTGCCAGCAGCTCCGGGACAGACACCGGGGAGCTGTTTTTT.

This clonotype turned up a few times. V and J are TRBV15 and TRBJ2-5; D gene uncertain. This CDR3 is built from 12 residues. In germline, CDR1 is LNHNV, CDR2 YYDKDF (reference sequence). V was cut by 6 bases and J by 5 bases, with 10 bases left in between. As DNA, the CDR3 is TGTGCCACCAGTACCGTCGTGGAGACCCAGTACTTC. Translation gives CATSTVVETQYF.

V and J are TRBV28 and TRBJ2-7, with D tentatively TRBD1 or TRBD2 (6 bases each). The germline V gene has CDR1 MDHEN and CDR2 SYDVKM. Trimming left V 1 base short and J 2 bases short, with 15 bases between. The CDR3 runs 16 residues. CDR3 nucleotide sequence: TGTGCCAGCAGTTTATTTGGGGGGCTAGGAGCCTACGAGCAGTACTTC. Protein: CASSLFGGLGAYEQYF.

This rearrangement joins TRBV20-1 to TRBJ2-3; perhaps D is TRBD1 or TRBD2 (6 bases each). Trimming pared 5 bases from V and 0 bases from J, leaving 12 bases between. CDR3 length equals 14 residues. Germline V CDR1 and CDR2: DFQATT, SNEGSKA (reference sequence). The CDR3 DNA sequence: TGCAGTGCTCCCACAGGGACTAGCACAGATACGCAGTATTTT. The encoded protein is CSAPTGTSTDTQYF.

The chain uses TRBV7-2 and TRBJ1-6; no reliable D call. Germline lookup yields CDR1 SGHTA and CDR2 FQGNSA. The CDR3 contains 14 residues. Trimming pared 0 bases from V and 7 bases from J, leaving 7 bases between. CDR3: CASSLAPANSPLHF. CDR3 DNA: TGTGCCAGCAGCTTAGCGCCGGCCAATTCACCCCTCCACTTT.

This clonotype has only a few counts. The chain joins TRBV7-9 to TRBJ2-3, with TRBD1 identical over 7 bases. CDR1 and CDR2 from the germline V gene are SEHNR and FQNEAQ (reference sequence). This CDR3 has 17 amino acids. Trimming removed 4 bases from V and 0 bases from J; junction bases left unmatched: 10. CDR3 amino acids: CASSSRGLWTSTDTQYF. The CDR3, as DNA: TGTGCCAGCAGCTCTAGGGGGCTATGGACTAGCACAGATACGCAGTATTTT.

This clonotype was detected only a few times. The chain uses TRBV12-3 or TRBV12-4 and TRBJ1-5; D is unresolved. This CDR3 contains 15 residues. Trimming took 1 base from V and 0 from J, leaving 7 bases between them. CDR3 sequence (DNA): TGTGCCAGCAGTTTAGGGCCGAATAGCAATCAGCCCCAGCATTTT. It is translated as CASSLGPNSNQPQHF.

This clonotype has a handful of counts. The rearrangement uses TRBV15 and TRBJ2-1; TRBD2 is a possible D gene (5 bases). CDR1 is LNHNV, CDR2 YYDKDF, per germline (reference sequence). The CDR3 extends over 14 amino acids. With 3 bases removed from V and 5 bases from J, the gap between germline ends came to 11 bases. The CDR3 here is CATSRALGNNEQFF. The DNA for the CDR3 is TGTGCCACCAGCAGGGCACTAGGGAACAATGAGCAGTTCTTC.

This clonotype has a handful of counts. The chain employs TRBV20-1 and TRBJ2-5; a possible D gene is TRBD1 (6 bases). V lost 6 bases to trimming and J lost 3 bases, with 20 bases between them. Looked up from germline, CDR1 is DFQATT and CDR2 is SNEGSKA (reference sequence). This CDR3 region has 15 residues. CDR3 protein: CSAAARNRVEETQYF. The CDR3 DNA reads as TGCAGTGCCGCAGCAAGAAACAGGGTGGAAGAGACCCAGTACTTC.

The chain links TRBV5-1 to TRBJ1-1; the D is unclear. V lost 0 bases and J 7 bases, leaving 7 bases between the germline ends. This CDR3 has 12 amino acids. The germline CDR1 and CDR2 sequences are SGHRS and YFSETQ. The CDR3 DNA reads TGCGCCAGCAGCTTGGGTACAGTTGAAGCTTTCTTT. This sequence encodes CASSLGTVEAFF.

The chain uses TRBV6-1 and TRBJ1-2, with D uncertain. The germline V and J ends were trimmed by 7 bases and 4 bases, with 22 bases remaining between them. Per germline, CDR1 MNHNS and CDR2 SASEGT. This CDR3 is 16 amino acids long. The chain's CDR3 is CASIIQALPIFYGYTF. CDR3 coding DNA: TGTGCCAGCATCATCCAGGCCTTGCCCATTTTCTATGGCTACACCTTC.

The V gene is TRBV6-5, the J gene TRBJ2-3; D ambiguous. This CDR3 has 17 amino acids. Trimming pared 0 bases from V and 4 bases from J, leaving 17 bases between. Germline V gene lookup returns CDR1 MNHEY and CDR2 SVGAGI. Here the CDR3 DNA reads TGTGCCAGCAGTTACTCGATTGCCAGTAGGAGTCCAGATACGCAGTATTTT. Translation gives CASSYSIASRSPDTQYF.

This clonotype came up many times. This chain uses TRBV6-2 or TRBV6-3 with TRBJ2-1; tentatively, D is TRBD1 (5 bases). Trimming stripped 5 bases from V and 6 bases from J, with 17 bases between. The germline gives CDR1 MNHEY, CDR2 SVGEGT. The CDR3 is 15 amino acids. CDR3 nucleotides: TGTGCCAGCAGTGACGCATCAAACAGGCTCAATGAGCAGTTCTTC. Amino acids: CASSDASNRLNEQFF.

This CDR3 reads CASSLRIRHEQYF. For the CDR3, the DNA is TGTGCCAGCAGTTTGCGGATCCGTCACGAGCAGTACTTC. V usage is TRBV28 and J usage is TRBJ2-7, with D unclear. Germline loops: CDR1 MDHEN, CDR2 SYDVKM. The CDR3 has 13 residues. V was shortened by 3 bases and J by 5 bases, with 11 bases between the two germline ends.

This clonotype was seen more than once but under ten times. The chain links TRBV19 to TRBJ2-3, with D possibly TRBD1 on 6 matching bases. Trimming took 5 bases from V and 2 from J, leaving 14 bases between them. Germline CDR1 LNHDA, CDR2 SQIVND (reference sequence). This CDR3 has 15 residues. CDR3: CASSDRDTYTDTQYF. The CDR3 DNA sequence: TGTGCCAGTAGTGACCGGGACACATACACAGATACGCAGTATTTT.

This clonotype was seen ten or more times. This chain links TRBV7-9 with TRBJ2-7; no definite D call. The CDR3 sequence is 10 residues long. CDR1 SEHNR and CDR2 FQNEAQ come from the germline V gene (reference sequence). V was pared by 3 bases and J by 6 bases, with 3 bases between. The CDR3 loop reads CASSLGEQYF. The CDR3, as DNA: TGTGCCAGCAGCTTGGGCGAGCAGTACTTC.

This clonotype was seen more than once but under ten times. One junction end does not reproduce the germline sequence, and a read error may be involved. The chain couples TRBV28 to TRBJ2-1; TRBD2 matches at 14 bases. Germline loops: CDR1 MDHEN, CDR2 SYDVKM. The CDR3 runs to 17 residues. CDR3 region: CASRGFGTSGSYNEQFF. CDR3 DNA: TGCGCCAGCAGGGGGTTTGGGACTAGCGGGAGTTACAATGAGCAGTTCTTC.

This clonotype was seen more than once but under ten times. The chain links TRBV4-3 to TRBJ2-7; 10 bases are a match to TRBD2. Trimming at V came to 4 bases and at J to 1 base, leaving 4 bases not matched to a gene. CDR3 length equals 15 residues. CDR1 LGHNA and CDR2 YSLEER come from the germline V gene. The CDR3 coding sequence is TGCGCCAGCAGCCGAGGACTAGCGGCTTCCTACGAGCAGTACTTC. Protein product: CASSRGLAASYEQYF.

This clonotype was counted only a few times. The V gene is TRBV7-9, the J gene TRBJ1-3; D call uncertain. From germline, CDR1 is SEHNR and CDR2 FQNEAQ (reference sequence). The CDR3 length is 13 residues. V lost 7 bases and J lost 0, with 7 bases in between. Here the CDR3 reads CASTLSSGNTIYF. CDR3 in DNA: TGTGCCAGCACCCTGAGCTCTGGAAACACCATATATTTT.

The chain links TRBV20-1 to TRBJ2-2, with 7 positions matching TRBD2. Germline loops: CDR1 DFQATT, CDR2 SNEGSKA (reference sequence). V gave up 4 bases and J gave up 4 bases; unmatched junction bases: 12. The CDR3 has 16 residues. CDR3 sequence reads: CSAKTRTRSITGELFF. The CDR3, as DNA: TGCAGTGCTAAGACTCGGACTAGATCCATCACCGGGGAGCTGTTTTTT.

This clonotype showed up just a few times. The chain is built from TRBV9 and TRBJ2-1; D ambiguous. The CDR3 has 14 residues. V lost 3 bases and J lost 6, with 13 bases in between. Germline assignment: CDR1 SGDLS and CDR2 YYNGEE. This CDR3 is CASSAPELGNEQFF. CDR3 nucleotide sequence: TGTGCCAGCAGCGCTCCCGAGCTGGGCAATGAGCAGTTCTTC.

The chain joins TRBV6-2 or TRBV6-3 to TRBJ2-4; D not certain. Germline CDR1 and CDR2: MNHEY and SVGEGT. The germline V and J ends were trimmed by 0 bases and 0 bases, with 6 bases remaining between them. This CDR3 contains 15 residues. This chain's CDR3 is CASSYSTLAKNIQYF. Here the CDR3 DNA reads TGTGCCAGCAGTTACTCGACCCTAGCCAAAAACATTCAGTACTTC.

This clonotype appeared a few times. This chain's CDR3 is CASSLGAPVGNQPQHF. DNA for the CDR3: TGTGCCAGCAGTTTAGGTGCCCCCGTAGGCAATCAGCCCCAGCATTTT. The chain combines TRBV12-3 or TRBV12-4 with TRBJ1-5; D is undetermined. Deletions cut 1 base from V and 2 bases from J, with 12 bases between. This CDR3 comprises 16 residues.

The rearrangement links TRBV21-1 to TRBJ2-7; the D call TRBD1 from the table was never checked on the DNA. TRBV21-1 is flagged as a pseudogene. The CDR3 consists of 13 residues. The CDR3 DNA sequence: TGTGCCAGCCGCAGAGACAGGGGGCTCGAGCAGTACTTC. Translating gives CASRRDRGLEQYF.

This chain uses TRBV27 with TRBJ1-6; D may be TRBD1 (5 bases). The CDR3 loop spans 14 amino acids. The V and J ends lost 6 bases and 5 bases respectively, with 11 bases between them. CDR1 is MNHEY, CDR2 SMNVEV, per germline (reference sequence). CDR3: CASRRGENNSPLHF. Written as DNA, the CDR3 is TGTGCCAGCAGGAGGGGAGAGAATAATTCACCCCTCCACTTT.

This clonotype was observed at least ten times. V usage is TRBV7-2 and J usage is TRBJ1-6; D is unresolved. Germline V lookup: CDR1 SGHTA, CDR2 FQGNSA. CDR3 size: 18 residues. Trimming cost V 2 bases and J 0 bases, with 14 bases left between them. CDR3 residues: CASSLSGPRSSYNSPLHF. CDR3 bases: TGTGCCAGCAGCTTATCGGGTCCCCGGAGCTCCTATAATTCACCCCTCCACTTT.

This clonotype has only a few counts. V is TRBV12-3 or TRBV12-4 and J is TRBJ2-5, with D perhaps given as TRBD1 or TRBD2 (5 bases each). The CDR3 is 14 amino acids. Trimming left V 5 bases short and J 4 bases short, with 14 bases between. In DNA form, the CDR3 reads TGTGCCAGCAGTCTAGGGACCATGGCAGAGACCCAGTACTTC. It is translated as CASSLGTMAETQYF.

A few counts support this clonotype. This chain links TRBV9 with TRBJ2-6; a weak D match, TRBD1 (6 bases). This CDR3 is 17 amino acids long. CDR1 SGDLS and CDR2 YYNGEE come from the germline V gene. V gave up 4 bases and J gave up 2 bases, with 16 bases separating them. The CDR3 bases are TGTGCCAGCAGCAAGCGGTATGGGGGCGCTGGGGCCAACGTCCTGACTTTC. Its protein is CASSKRYGGAGANVLTF.